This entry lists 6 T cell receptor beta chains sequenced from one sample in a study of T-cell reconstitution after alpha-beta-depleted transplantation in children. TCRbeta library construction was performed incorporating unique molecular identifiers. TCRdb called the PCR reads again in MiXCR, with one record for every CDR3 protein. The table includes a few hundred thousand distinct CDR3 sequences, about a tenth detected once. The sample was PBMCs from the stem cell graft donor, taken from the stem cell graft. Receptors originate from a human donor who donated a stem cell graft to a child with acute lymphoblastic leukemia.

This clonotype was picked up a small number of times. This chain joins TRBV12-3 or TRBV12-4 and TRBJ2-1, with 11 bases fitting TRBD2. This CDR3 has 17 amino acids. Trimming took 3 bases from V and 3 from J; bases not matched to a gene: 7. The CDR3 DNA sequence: TGTGCCAGCAGTTTTTCCCTAGCGGGAGGCCTCTACAATGAGCAGTTCTTC. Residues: CASSFSLAGGLYNEQFF.

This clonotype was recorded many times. The DNA of the CDR3 is TGCAGTGCTAGTACCCTAGCGGGGACAGATACGCAGTATTTT. This gives the protein CSASTLAGTDTQYF. The V gene is TRBV20-1, the J gene TRBJ2-3, with 9 positions matching TRBD2. The CDR3 totals 14 residues. Per germline, CDR1 DFQATT and CDR2 SNEGSKA (reference sequence). V dropped 3 bases and J dropped 3; count of bases not matched to a gene: 4.

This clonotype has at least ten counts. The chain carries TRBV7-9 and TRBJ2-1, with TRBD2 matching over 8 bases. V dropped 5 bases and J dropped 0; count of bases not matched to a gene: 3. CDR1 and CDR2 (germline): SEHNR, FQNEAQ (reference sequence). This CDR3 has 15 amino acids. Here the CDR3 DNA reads TGTGCCAGCAGCATTACTAGCGGCTCCTACAATGAGCAGTTCTTC. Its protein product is CASSITSGSYNEQFF. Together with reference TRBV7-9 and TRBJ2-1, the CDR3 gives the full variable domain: DTGVSQNPRHKITKRGQNVTFRCDPISEHNRLYWYRQTLGQGPEFLTYFQNEAQLEKSRLLSDRFSAERPKGSFSTLEIQRTEQGDSAMYLCASSITSGSYNEQFFGPGTRLTVL.

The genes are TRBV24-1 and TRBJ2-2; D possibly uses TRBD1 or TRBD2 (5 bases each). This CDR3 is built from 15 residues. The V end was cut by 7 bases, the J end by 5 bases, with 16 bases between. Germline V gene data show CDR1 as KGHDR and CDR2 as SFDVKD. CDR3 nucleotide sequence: TGTGCCACCAGCCCCCCGGGGCGACCTACCGGGGAGCTGTTTTTT. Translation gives CATSPPGRPTGELFF.

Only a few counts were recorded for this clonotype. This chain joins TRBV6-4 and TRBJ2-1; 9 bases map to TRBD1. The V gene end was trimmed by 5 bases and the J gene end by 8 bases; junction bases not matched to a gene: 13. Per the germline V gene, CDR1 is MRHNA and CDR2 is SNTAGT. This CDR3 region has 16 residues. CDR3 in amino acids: CASSPRTGELSDEQFF. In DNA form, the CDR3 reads TGTGCCAGCAGTCCACGGACAGGGGAATTGTCTGATGAGCAGTTCTTC.

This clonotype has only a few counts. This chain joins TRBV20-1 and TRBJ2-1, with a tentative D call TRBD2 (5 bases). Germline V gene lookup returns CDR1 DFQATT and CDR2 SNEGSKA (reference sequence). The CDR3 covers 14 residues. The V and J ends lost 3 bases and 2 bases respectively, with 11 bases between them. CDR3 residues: CSASRTETYNEQFF. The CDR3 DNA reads TGCAGTGCTAGTAGGACTGAGACCTACAATGAGCAGTTCTTC.